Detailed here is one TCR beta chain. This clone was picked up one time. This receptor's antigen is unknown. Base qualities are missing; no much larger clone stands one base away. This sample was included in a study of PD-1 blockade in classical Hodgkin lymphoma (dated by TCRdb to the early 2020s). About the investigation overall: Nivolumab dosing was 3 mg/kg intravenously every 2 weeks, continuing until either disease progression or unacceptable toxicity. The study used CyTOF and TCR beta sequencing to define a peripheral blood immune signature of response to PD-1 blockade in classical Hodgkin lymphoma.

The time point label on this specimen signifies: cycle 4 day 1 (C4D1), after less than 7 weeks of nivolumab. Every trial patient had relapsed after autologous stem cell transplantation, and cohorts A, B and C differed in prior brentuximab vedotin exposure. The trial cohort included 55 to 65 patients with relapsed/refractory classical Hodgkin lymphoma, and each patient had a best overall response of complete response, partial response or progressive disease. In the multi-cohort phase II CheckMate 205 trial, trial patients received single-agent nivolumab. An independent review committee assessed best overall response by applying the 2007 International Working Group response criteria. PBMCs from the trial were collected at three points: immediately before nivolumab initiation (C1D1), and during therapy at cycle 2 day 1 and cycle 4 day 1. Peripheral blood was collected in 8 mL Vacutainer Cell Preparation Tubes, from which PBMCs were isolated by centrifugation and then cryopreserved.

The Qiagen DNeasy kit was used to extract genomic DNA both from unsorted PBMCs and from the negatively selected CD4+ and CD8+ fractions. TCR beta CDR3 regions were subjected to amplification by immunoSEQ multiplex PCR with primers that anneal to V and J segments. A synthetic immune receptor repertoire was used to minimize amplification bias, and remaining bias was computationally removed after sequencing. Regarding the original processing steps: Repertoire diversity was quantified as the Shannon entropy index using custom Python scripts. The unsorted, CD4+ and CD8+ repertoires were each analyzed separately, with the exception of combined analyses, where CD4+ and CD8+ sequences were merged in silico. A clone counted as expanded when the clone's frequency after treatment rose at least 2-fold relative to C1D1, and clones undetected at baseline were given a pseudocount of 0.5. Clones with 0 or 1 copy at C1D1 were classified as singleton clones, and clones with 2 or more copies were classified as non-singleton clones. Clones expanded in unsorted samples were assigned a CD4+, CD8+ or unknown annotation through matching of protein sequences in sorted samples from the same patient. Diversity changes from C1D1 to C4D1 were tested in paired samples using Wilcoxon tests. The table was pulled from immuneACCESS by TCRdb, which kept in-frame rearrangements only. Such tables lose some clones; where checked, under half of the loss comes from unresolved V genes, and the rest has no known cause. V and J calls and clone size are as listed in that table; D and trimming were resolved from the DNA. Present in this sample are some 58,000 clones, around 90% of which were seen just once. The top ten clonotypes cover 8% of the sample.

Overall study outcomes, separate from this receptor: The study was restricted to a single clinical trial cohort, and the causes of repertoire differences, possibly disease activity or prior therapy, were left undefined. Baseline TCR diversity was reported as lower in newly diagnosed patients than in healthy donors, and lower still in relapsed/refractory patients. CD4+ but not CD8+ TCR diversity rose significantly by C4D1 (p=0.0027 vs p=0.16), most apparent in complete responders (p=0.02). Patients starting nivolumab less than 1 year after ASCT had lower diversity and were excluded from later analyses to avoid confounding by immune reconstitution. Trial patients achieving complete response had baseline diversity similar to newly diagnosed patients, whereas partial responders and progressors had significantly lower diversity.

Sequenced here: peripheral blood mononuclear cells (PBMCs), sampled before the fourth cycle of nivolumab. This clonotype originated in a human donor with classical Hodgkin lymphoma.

The CDR3 in this case is CASSVVFGGEITDTQYF. The DNA reads as follows: TGTGCCAGCAGCGTAGTTTTTGGCGGGGAGATCACAGATACGCAGTATTTT. Recombination joined TRBV9 with TRBJ2-3, and the D gene may be TRBD2, 6 bases matching. V lost 0 bases and J lost 2 bases; the stretch between them is 16 bases long. From its cysteine to its phenylalanine, the CDR3 spans 17 amino acids. Just the 51-base CDR3 DNA is kept, in frame starting at base 1. CDR1 SGDLS and CDR2 YYNGEE are derived from the germline V gene. The CDR3, completed at both ends by the reference TRBV9 and TRBJ2-3 genes, gives the full variable domain DSGVTQTPKHLITATGQRVTLRCSPRSGDLSVYWYQQSLDQGLQFLIQYYNGEERAKGNILERFSAQQFPDLHSELNLSSLELGDSALYFCASSVVFGGEITDTQYFGPGTRLTVL.